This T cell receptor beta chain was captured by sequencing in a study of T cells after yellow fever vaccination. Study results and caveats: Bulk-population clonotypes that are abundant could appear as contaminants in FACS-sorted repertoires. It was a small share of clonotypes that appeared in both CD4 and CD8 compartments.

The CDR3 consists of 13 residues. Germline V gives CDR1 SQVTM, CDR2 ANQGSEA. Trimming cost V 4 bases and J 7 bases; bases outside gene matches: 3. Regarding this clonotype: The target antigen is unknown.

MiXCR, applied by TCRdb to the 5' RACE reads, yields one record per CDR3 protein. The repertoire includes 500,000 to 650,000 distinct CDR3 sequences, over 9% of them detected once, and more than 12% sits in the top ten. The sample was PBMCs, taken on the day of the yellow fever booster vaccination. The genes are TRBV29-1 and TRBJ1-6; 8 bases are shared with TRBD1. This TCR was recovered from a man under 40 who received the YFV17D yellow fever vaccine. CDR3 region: CSVVQGANSPLHF. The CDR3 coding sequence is TGCAGCGTTGTGCAGGGGGCAAATTCACCCCTCCACTTT.